Given below is one TCR beta chain in context. This entry belongs to a study of Ad26.COV2.S vaccination and SARS-CoV-2 variants. Using immunoSEQ multiplex PCR, the repertoire was profiled, and TCRdb retains in-frame clones only, with some absent. The table shows roughly 250,000 clones, with roughly nine tenths occurring only once. Germline V gene sequence: CDR1 SGHKS, CDR2 YYEKEE (reference sequence). Trimming stripped 3 bases from V and 2 bases from J, with 8 bases between. The CDR3 sequence is 13 residues long. The treatment: some 20 received Ad26.COV2.S at low or high dose, single or two shots; 5 received placebo; per-sample allocation not given. It was on day 63 after the first vaccine or placebo injection that samples were taken.

The clonotype was recovered from a person between 18 and 65 years old who received the Ad26.COV2.S COVID-19 vaccine or a placebo. The source was peripheral blood, collected in a trial of Ad26.COV2.S vaccine versus placebo. J is TRBJ1-2 and V is TRBV5-5; perhaps TRBD1 as D (5 bases). CDR3 nucleotide sequence: TGTGCCAGCAGCTCAACAGGAAACTATGGCTACACCTTC. Translated, it gives CASSSTGNYGYTF.